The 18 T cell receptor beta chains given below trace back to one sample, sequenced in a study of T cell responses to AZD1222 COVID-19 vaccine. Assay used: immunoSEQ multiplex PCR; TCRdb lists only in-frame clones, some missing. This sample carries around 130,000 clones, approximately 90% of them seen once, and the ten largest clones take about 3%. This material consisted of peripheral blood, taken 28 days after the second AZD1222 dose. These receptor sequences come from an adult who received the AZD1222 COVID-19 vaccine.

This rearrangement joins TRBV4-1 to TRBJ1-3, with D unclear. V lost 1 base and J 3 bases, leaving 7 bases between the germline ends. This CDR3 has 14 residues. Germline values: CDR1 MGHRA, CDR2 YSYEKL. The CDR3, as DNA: TGCGCCAGCAGCCAAGGGGCTGATGGAAACACCATATATTTT. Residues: CASSQGADGNTIYF.

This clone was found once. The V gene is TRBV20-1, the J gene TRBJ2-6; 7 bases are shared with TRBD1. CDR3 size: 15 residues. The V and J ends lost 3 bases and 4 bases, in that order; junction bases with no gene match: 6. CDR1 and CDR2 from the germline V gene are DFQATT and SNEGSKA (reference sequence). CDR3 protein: CSASRGHGGANVLTF. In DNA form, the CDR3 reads TGCAGTGCTAGTAGGGGGCACGGGGGGGCCAACGTCCTGACTTTC.

This CDR3 reads CASSSRAGTGANTGELFF. The CDR3, as DNA: TGTGCCAGCAGCTCCCGGGCGGGGACAGGGGCGAACACCGGGGAGCTGTTTTTT. This chain connects TRBV7-8 to TRBJ2-2; 10 nucleotides match TRBD1. The CDR3 covers 18 residues. CDR1 and CDR2 from the germline V gene are SGHVS and FQNEAQ. J gave up 0 bases and V 4 bases, and 8 bases lay outside the gene matches. Filled out from reference TRBV7-8 and TRBJ2-2, the complete variable domain reads GAGVSQSPRYKVAKRGQDVALRCDPISGHVSLFWYQQALGQGPEFLTYFQNEAQLDKSGLPSDRFFAERPEGSVSTLKIQRTQQEDSAVYLCASSSRAGTGANTGELFFGEGSRLTVL.

CDR3 amino acids: CASRRRTGDNSPLHF. The CDR3 region has the DNA TGTGCCAGCAGGCGAAGGACAGGGGACAATTCACCCCTCCACTTT. The V and J genes are TRBV2 and TRBJ1-6, with 9 bases lining up with TRBD1. J lost 7 bases, V lost 6 bases, and 7 bases had no gene match. Germline V CDR1 and CDR2: SNHLY, FYNNEI. CDR3 length: 15 residues.

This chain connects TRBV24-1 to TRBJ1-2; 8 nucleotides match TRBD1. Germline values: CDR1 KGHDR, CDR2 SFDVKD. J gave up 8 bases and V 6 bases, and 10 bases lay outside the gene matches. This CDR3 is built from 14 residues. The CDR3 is CATSFRDRPTGYTF. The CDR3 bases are TGTGCCACCAGTTTCCGGGACAGGCCAACCGGCTACACCTTC.

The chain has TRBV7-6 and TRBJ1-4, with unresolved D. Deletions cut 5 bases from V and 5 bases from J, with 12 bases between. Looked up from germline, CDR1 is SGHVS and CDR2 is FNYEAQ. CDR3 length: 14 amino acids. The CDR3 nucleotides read TGTGCCAGCAGCCCCCGTTCCGGGAATGAAAAACTGTTTTTT. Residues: CASSPRSGNEKLFF.

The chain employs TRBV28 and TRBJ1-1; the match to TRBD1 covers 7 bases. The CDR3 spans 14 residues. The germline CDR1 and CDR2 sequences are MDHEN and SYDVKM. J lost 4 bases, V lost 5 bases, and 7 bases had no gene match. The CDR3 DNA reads TGTGCCAGCAGTCCCCCCCAGGGGGGCACTGAAGCTTTCTTT. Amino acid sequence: CASSPPQGGTEAFF.

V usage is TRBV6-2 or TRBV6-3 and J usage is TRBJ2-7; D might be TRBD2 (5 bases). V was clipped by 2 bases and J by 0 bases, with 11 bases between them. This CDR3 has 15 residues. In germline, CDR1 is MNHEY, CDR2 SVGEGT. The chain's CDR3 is CASSYMRAHSYEQYF. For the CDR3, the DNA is TGTGCCAGCAGTTACATGCGGGCCCACTCCTACGAGCAGTACTTC.

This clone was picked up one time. The CDR3 spells CASSQGTAWNTGELFF. CDR3 nucleotides: TGTGCCAGCAGCCAAGGGACAGCCTGGAACACCGGGGAGCTGTTTTTT. The V and J genes are TRBV11-3 and TRBJ2-2, with 7 bases identical to TRBD1. This CDR3 is built from 16 residues. Germline V gene sequence: CDR1 SGHNT, CDR2 YENEEA. The V and J ends lost 5 bases and 1 base, in that order; junction bases with no gene match: 7.

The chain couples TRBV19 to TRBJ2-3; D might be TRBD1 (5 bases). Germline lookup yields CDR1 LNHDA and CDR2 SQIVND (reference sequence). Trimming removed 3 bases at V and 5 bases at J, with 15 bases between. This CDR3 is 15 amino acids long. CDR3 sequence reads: CASSMEPGLVDTQYF. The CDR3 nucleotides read TGTGCCAGTAGTATGGAGCCAGGGCTGGTAGATACGCAGTATTTT. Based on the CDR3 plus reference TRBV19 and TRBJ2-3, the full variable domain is DGGITQSPKYLFRKEGQNVTLSCEQNLNHDAMYWYRQDPGQGLRLIYYSQIVNDFQKGDIAEGYSVSREKKESFPLTVTSAQKNPTAFYLCASSMEPGLVDTQYFGPGTRLTVL.

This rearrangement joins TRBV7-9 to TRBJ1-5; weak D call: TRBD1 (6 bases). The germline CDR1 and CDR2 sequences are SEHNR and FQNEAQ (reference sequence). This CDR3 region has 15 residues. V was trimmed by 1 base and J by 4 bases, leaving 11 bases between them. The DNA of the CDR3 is TGTGCCAGCAGCTTAGGGGGGGGGCTGAATCAGCCCCAGCATTTT. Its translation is CASSLGGGLNQPQHF.

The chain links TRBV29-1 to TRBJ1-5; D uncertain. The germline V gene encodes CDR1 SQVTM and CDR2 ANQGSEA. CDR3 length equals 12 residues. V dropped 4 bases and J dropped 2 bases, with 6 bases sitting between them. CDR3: CSVGQGNQPQHF. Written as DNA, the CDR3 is TGCAGCGTTGGGCAGGGCAATCAGCCCCAGCATTTT. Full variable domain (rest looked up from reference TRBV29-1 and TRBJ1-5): SAVISQKPSRDICQRGTSLTIQCQVDSQVTMMFWYRQQPGQSLTLIATANQGSEATYESGFVIDKFPISRPNLTFSTLTVSNMSPEDSSIYLCSVGQGNQPQHFGDGTRLSIL.

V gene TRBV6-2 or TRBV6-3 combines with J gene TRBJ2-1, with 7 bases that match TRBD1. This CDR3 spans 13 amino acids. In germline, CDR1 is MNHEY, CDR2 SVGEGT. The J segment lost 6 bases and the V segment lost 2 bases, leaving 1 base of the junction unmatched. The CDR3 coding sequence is TGTGCCAGCAGTTACCCAGGGGGCAATGAGCAGTTCTTC. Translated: CASSYPGGNEQFF.

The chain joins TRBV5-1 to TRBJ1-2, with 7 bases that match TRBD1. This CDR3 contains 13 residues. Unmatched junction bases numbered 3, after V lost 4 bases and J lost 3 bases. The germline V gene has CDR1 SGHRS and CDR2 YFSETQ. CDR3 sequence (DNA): TGCGCCAGCAGCATTACAGGGGACTATGGCTACACCTTC. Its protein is CASSITGDYGYTF.

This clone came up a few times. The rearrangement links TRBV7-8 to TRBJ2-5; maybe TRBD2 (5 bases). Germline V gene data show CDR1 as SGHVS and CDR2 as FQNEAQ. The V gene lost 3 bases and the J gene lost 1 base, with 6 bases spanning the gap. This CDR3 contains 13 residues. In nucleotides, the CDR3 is TGTGCCAGCAGCTTCGGGGTCCAAGAGACCCAGTACTTC. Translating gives CASSFGVQETQYF.

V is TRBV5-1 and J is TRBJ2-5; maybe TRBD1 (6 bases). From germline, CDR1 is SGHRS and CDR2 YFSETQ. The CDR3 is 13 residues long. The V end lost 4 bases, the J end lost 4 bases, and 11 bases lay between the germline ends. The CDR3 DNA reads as TGCGCCAGCAGCCGGACAGCCGCAGAGACCCAGTACTTC. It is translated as CASSRTAAETQYF.

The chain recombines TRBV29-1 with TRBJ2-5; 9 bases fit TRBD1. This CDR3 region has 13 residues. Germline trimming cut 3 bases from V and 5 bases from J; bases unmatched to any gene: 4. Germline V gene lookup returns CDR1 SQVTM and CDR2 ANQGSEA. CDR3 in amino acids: CSVESDRGETQYF. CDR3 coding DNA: TGCAGCGTTGAGTCGGACAGGGGTGAGACCCAGTACTTC.

The DNA of the CDR3 is TGTGCCTGGAGTGTACGGGGACAGGTCTTTAATGGCTACACCTTC. Translated: CAWSVRGQVFNGYTF. The rearrangement links TRBV30 to TRBJ1-2; TRBD1 matches 8 bases. The CDR3 has 15 residues. V shed 0 bases, J shed 6 bases, and the junction held 9 bases outside the gene matches. Per germline, CDR1 GTSNPN and CDR2 SVGIG (reference sequence).